Below are 29 T cell receptor beta chains sequenced from a single sample in a study of T cells expressing NK-cell markers. TCRdb reworked the 5' RACE reads into one entry per CDR3 protein, no DNA. This table holds about 540,000 distinct CDR3 sequences. The specimen was blood T cells: a sorted CD56 or NKG2C T cell subset, CD4+ or CD8+ T cells, or bulk PBMC T cells (not recorded which). The receptor set was obtained from a man in his late teens or twenties in good health.

The rearrangement links TRBV11-2 to TRBJ1-5; the D call from TCRdb, TRBD1, cannot be confirmed without DNA. Germline V gene data show CDR1 as SGHAT and CDR2 as FQNNGV. The CDR3 has 16 amino acids. CDR3 in amino acids: CASSLGIRDSNQPQHF.

The J gene is TRBJ2-1, the V gene TRBV20-1; absent DNA, TCRdb's TRBD1 call cannot be checked. The CDR3 contains 16 residues. Per germline, CDR1 DFQATT and CDR2 SNEGSKA (reference sequence). CDR3 amino acids: CSAFTRKGEKGDEQFF.

The rearrangement joins TRBV28 to TRBJ1-5; the TCRdb D gene call, TRBD1, has no DNA to confirm it. Germline values: CDR1 MDHEN, CDR2 SYDVKM. The CDR3 runs 11 residues. The CDR3 is CAGRAPRAQHF.

The chain recombines TRBV6-5 with TRBJ1-1; the D gene TCRdb calls, TRBD1, cannot be checked with no DNA. The CDR3 has 17 amino acids. Germline assignment: CDR1 MNHEY and CDR2 SVGAGI. Here the CDR3 reads CASSYPKGRRTNTEAFF.

The chain carries TRBV6-2 or TRBV6-3 and TRBJ2-2. In germline, CDR1 is MNHEY, CDR2 SVGEGT. The CDR3 runs 13 residues. The CDR3 sequence is CASNEKRGGELFF.

This chain links TRBV28 with TRBJ2-7; TCRdb names TRBD2, which stays unverified in the absence of DNA. This CDR3 has 17 amino acids. CDR1 and CDR2 from the germline V gene are MDHEN and SYDVKM. CDR3 residues: CASSSVKASGSTYEQYF.

J is TRBJ2-7 and V is TRBV5-1; TCRdb's D gene call, TRBD1, goes unchecked for lack of DNA. CDR1 is SGHRS and CDR2 is YFSETQ in the germline V gene. This CDR3 spans 13 amino acids. This chain's CDR3 is CASSPLGRDEQYF.

The V gene is TRBV12-3 or TRBV12-4, the J gene TRBJ2-7; the D call from TCRdb, TRBD2, cannot be confirmed without DNA. The CDR3 sequence is 15 residues long. The CDR3 loop is CASSSQLPKSYEQYF.

The rearrangement uses TRBV7-3 and TRBJ2-1. The germline V gene encodes CDR1 SGHTA and CDR2 FQGTGA. The CDR3 is 13 amino acids. The CDR3: CASSPGDTYEQFF.

The genes are TRBV5-1 and TRBJ2-3; TCRdb's assignment of TRBD1 cannot be checked, as there is no DNA. The germline V gene encodes CDR1 SGHRS and CDR2 YFSETQ. The CDR3 loop spans 16 amino acids. The CDR3 sequence: CASTLPGHFSPDTQYF.

This chain connects TRBV29-1 to TRBJ2-3; TCRdb picks TRBD2, but there is no DNA to check that call. Germline V gene sequence: CDR1 SQVTM, CDR2 ANQGSEA. The CDR3 is 18 residues long. The CDR3 loop reads CSVEDPLAGVAHTDTQYF.

This rearrangement joins TRBV28 to TRBJ1-1. The CDR3 totals 14 residues. The germline V gene encodes CDR1 MDHEN and CDR2 SYDVKM. The CDR3 protein is CASSQTAGNTEAFF.

The chain couples TRBV28 to TRBJ2-7; without DNA, the TCRdb call of TRBD1 cannot be checked. Germline values: CDR1 MDHEN, CDR2 SYDVKM. The length of the CDR3 is 13 residues. CDR3: CASSTLTGVEQYF.

The gene calls are TRBV5-5 and TRBJ2-7; TCRdb's D call of TRBD1 is untestable without DNA. CDR1 is SGHKS, CDR2 YYEKEE, per germline (reference sequence). The CDR3 is 12 residues long. CDR3: CASSLLPREQYF. Supplemented by reference TRBV5-5 and TRBJ2-7, the full variable domain reads DAGVTQSPTHLIKTRGQQVTLRCSPISGHKSVSWYQQVLGQGPQFIFQYYEKEERGRGNFPDRFSARQFPNYSSELNVNALLLGDSALYLCASSLLPREQYFGPGTRLTVT.

CDR3: CASSQEIAGGPSEQFF. The chain recombines TRBV4-1 with TRBJ2-1; TCRdb names TRBD2, which stays unverified in the absence of DNA. The CDR3 length is 16 residues. Germline V gene sequence: CDR1 MGHRA, CDR2 YSYEKL.

The rearrangement links TRBV11-1 to TRBJ2-1; the D call from TCRdb, TRBD2, cannot be confirmed without DNA. Germline values: CDR1 SGHAT, CDR2 FQDESV (reference sequence). The CDR3 is made up of 20 amino acids. CDR3 in amino acids: CASSLAGLAGGPGWDNEQFF.

The chain couples TRBV20-1 to TRBJ2-1; the D call of TRBD2 rests on TCRdb alone, since no DNA is present to check it. The CDR3 runs to 15 residues. Per the germline V gene, CDR1 is DFQATT and CDR2 is SNEGSKA (reference sequence). The CDR3 protein is CSARDGREASNEQFF.

The chain recombines TRBV12-3 or TRBV12-4 with TRBJ2-4; TCRdb indicates TRBD2, and absent DNA this call remains unverified. The CDR3 has 16 residues. CDR3 in amino acids: CASNPPGGPAKNIQYF.

The chain employs TRBV7-2 and TRBJ2-1; TCRdb lists TRBD2, though no DNA is available to test this call. In germline, CDR1 is SGHTA, CDR2 FQGNSA. The CDR3 runs to 16 residues. The CDR3: CASSLAGGPSGYEQFF.

The chain couples TRBV5-1 to TRBJ2-5; TCRdb's assignment of TRBD1 cannot be checked, as there is no DNA. Germline V gives CDR1 SGHRS, CDR2 YFSETQ. This CDR3 is built from 17 residues. CDR3: CASSGLGPLTGKETQYF.

The V gene is TRBV11-2, the J gene TRBJ1-1; with no DNA, the TCRdb D assignment of TRBD1 cannot be verified. CDR1 is SGHAT and CDR2 is FQNNGV in the germline V gene. The CDR3 contains 16 residues. CDR3 sequence: CASSLFPLFLYTEAFF.

The chain employs TRBV28 and TRBJ2-7; TCRdb outputs TRBD2, but without DNA this stays unchecked. The CDR3 has 16 amino acids. CDR1 and CDR2 (germline): MDHEN, SYDVKM. Here the CDR3 reads CASSSPTSGRVYEQYF.

The chain has TRBV7-9 and TRBJ2-1; TCRdb selects TRBD1, and the lack of DNA leaves this call unchecked. Germline values: CDR1 SEHNR, CDR2 FQNEAQ (reference sequence). The CDR3 loop spans 14 amino acids. The CDR3 sequence is CASSASGTEKKQFF. The entire variable domain, with the rest obtained from reference TRBV7-9 and TRBJ2-1, is as follows: DTGVSQNPRHKITKRGQNVTFRCDPISEHNRLYWYRQTLGQGPEFLTYFQNEAQLEKSRLLSDRFSAERPKGSFSTLEIQRTEQGDSAMYLCASSASGTEKKQFFGPGTRLTVL.

V is TRBV27 and J is TRBJ2-1. The CDR3 is 15 amino acids. Germline CDR1 and CDR2: MNHEY and SMNVEV (reference sequence). The CDR3 region is CASSLSEVGYNEQFF.

V and J are TRBV12-3 or TRBV12-4 and TRBJ1-1. The CDR3 loop spans 12 amino acids. The CDR3 reads CASSLVGILAFF.

This chain uses TRBV12-3 or TRBV12-4 with TRBJ2-5; TCRdb reports TRBD2, a call that lacks DNA to check it against. The CDR3 consists of 15 residues. CDR3 residues: CASSLDWGGAETQYF.

The chain has TRBV12-3 or TRBV12-4 and TRBJ2-1. The CDR3 totals 11 residues. The CDR3 sequence: CASSLKDASFF.

The gene calls are TRBV29-1 and TRBJ2-1; TCRdb lists TRBD2, though no DNA is available to test this call. Germline V gene lookup returns CDR1 SQVTM and CDR2 ANQGSEA. The CDR3 spans 14 residues. The CDR3 loop reads CSGRHFGRFYEQFF.

The chain combines TRBV5-1 with TRBJ2-1; TCRdb calls TRBD1, which cannot be checked without DNA. CDR1 is SGHRS and CDR2 is YFSETQ in the germline V gene. The CDR3 has 14 amino acids. CDR3 amino acids: CASSLGQGSDEQFF. The complete variable domain, with remaining parts taken from reference TRBV5-1 and TRBJ2-1, reads KAGVTQTPRYLIKTRGQQVTLSCSPISGHRSVSWYQQTPGQGLQFLFEYFSETQRNKGNFPGRFSGRQFSNSRSEMNVSTLELGDSALYLCASSLGQGSDEQFFGPGTRLTVL.